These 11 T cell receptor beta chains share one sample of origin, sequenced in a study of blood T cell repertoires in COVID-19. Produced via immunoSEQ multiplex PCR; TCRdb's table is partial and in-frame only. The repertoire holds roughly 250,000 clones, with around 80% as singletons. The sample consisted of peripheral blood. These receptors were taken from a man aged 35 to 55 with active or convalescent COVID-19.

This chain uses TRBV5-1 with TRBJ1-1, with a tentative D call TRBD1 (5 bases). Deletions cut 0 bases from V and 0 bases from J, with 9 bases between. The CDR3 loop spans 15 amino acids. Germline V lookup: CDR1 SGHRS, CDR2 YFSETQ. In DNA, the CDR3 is TGCGCCAGCAGCTTGGACCTGACAGTGAACACTGAAGCTTTCTTT. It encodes CASSLDLTVNTEAFF. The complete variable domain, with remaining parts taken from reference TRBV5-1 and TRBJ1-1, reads KAGVTQTPRYLIKTRGQQVTLSCSPISGHRSVSWYQQTPGQGLQFLFEYFSETQRNKGNFPGRFSGRQFSNSRSEMNVSTLELGDSALYLCASSLDLTVNTEAFFGQGTRLTVV.

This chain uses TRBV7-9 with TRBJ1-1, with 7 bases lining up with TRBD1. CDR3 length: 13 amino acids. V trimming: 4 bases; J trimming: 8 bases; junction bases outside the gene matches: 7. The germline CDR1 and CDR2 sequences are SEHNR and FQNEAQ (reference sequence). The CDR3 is CASSSGTAREAFF. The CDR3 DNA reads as TGTGCCAGCAGCTCCGGGACAGCCCGAGAAGCTTTCTTT.

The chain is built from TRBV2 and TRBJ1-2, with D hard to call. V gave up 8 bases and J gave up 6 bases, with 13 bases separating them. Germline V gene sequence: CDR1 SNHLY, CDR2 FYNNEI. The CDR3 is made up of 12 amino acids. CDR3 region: CASSAGVHGYTF. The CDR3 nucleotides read TGTGCCAGCTCTGCCGGAGTCCATGGCTACACCTTC.

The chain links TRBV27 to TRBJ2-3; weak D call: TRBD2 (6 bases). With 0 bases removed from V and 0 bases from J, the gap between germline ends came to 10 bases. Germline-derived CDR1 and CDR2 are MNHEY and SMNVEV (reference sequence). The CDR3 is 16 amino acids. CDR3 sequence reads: CASSLSGGISTDTQYF. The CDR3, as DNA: TGTGCCAGCAGTTTATCGGGGGGAATTAGCACAGATACGCAGTATTTT.

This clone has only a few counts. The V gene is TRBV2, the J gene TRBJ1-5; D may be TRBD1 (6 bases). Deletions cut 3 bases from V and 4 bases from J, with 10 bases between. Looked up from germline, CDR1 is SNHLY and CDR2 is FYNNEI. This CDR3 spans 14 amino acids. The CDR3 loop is CASSEQGTNQPQHF. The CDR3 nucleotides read TGTGCCAGCAGTGAGCAGGGGACAAATCAGCCCCAGCATTTT.

This CDR3 is CASSTALYGYTF. The CDR3 bases are TGTGCCAGTAGTACAGCGCTCTATGGCTACACCTTC. The V gene is TRBV19, the J gene TRBJ1-2; no clear D. The germline V gene has CDR1 LNHDA and CDR2 SQIVND (reference sequence). Trimming took 4 bases from V and 4 from J, leaving 7 bases between them. The CDR3 contains 12 residues.

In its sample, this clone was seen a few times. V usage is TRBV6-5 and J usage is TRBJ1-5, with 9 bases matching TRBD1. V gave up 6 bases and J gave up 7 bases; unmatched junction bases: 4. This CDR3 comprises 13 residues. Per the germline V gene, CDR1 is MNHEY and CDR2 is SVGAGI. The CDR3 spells CASRRQGDQPQHF. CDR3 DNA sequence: TGTGCCAGCAGACGACAGGGGGACCAGCCCCAGCATTTT.

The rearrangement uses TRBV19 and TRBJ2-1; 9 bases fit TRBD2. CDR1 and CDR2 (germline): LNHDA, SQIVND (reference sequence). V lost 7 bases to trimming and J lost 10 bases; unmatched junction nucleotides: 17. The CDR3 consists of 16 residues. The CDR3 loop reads CASTRWDAGGNIEQFF. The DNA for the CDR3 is TGTGCCAGTACGAGATGGGACGCGGGGGGGAATATAGAGCAGTTCTTC.

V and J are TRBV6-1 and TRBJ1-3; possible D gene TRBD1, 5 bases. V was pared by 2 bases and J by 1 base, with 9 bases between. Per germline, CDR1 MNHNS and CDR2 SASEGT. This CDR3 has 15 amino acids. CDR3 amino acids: CASSESGVSGNTIYF. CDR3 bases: TGTGCCAGCAGTGAATCGGGGGTATCTGGAAACACCATATATTTT.

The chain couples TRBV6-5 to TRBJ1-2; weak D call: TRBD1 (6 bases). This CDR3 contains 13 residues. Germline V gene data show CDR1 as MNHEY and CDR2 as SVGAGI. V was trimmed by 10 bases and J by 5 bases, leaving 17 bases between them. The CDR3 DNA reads TGTGCCATCCTTCGGGTCAGGGGATATGGCTACACCTTC. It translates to CAILRVRGYGYTF.

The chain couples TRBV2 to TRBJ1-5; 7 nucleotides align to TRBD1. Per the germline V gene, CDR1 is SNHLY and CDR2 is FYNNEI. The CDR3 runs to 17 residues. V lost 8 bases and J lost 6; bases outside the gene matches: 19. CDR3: CASGGTASPRVGQPQHF. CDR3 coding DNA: TGTGCCAGCGGCGGGACAGCCTCCCCGAGGGTAGGTCAGCCCCAGCATTTT.